This T cell receptor (beta chain) was captured in a study of cytotoxic CD8 clonotypes in ibrutinib-treated CLL. TCRdb's table, derived via immunoSEQ multiplex PCR, lists solely in-frame clones and lacks some. The sample has 60,000 to 65,000 clones; 45% to 60% are singletons. V was trimmed by 6 bases and J by 8 bases, leaving 20 bases between them. The germline V gene has CDR1 SGHNT and CDR2 YYREEE (reference sequence). The CDR3 runs 14 residues. The sequenced sample was PBMCs, obtained after 12 months of ibrutinib treatment. V and J are TRBV5-4 and TRBJ1-2, with D hard to call. The sequence was obtained from a human donor with chronic lymphocytic leukemia. DNA of the CDR3: TGTGCCAGCAAGAACCAAACGACCTGGTCCGGCTACACCTTC. The encoded protein is CASKNQTTWSGYTF.